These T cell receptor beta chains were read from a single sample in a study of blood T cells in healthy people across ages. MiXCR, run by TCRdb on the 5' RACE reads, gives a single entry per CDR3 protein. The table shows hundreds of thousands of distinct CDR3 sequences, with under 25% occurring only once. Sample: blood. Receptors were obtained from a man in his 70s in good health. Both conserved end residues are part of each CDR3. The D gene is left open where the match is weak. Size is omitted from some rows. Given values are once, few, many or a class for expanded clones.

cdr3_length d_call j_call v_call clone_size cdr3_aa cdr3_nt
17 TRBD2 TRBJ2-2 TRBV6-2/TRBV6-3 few CASSGLAGRVNTGELFF TGTGCCAGCAGCGGACTAGCGGGACGGGTGAACACCGGGGAGCTGTTTTTT
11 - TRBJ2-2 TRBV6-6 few CASSYPGELFF TGTGCCAGCAGTTACCCCGGGGAGCTGTTTTTT
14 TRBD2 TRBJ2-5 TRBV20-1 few CSAIGLAGEETQYF TGCAGTGCTATCGGACTAGCGGGAGAAGAGACCCAGTACTTC
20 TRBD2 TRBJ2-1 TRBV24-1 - CATSDRPGSGSQTSYNEQFF TGTGCCACCAGTGATCGCCCGGGTAGCGGGAGTCAAACCTCCTACAATGAGCAGTTCTTC
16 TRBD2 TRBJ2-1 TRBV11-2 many CASSSRGLAGDNEQFF TGTGCCAGCAGCTCTCGGGGACTAGCGGGCGACAATGAGCAGTTCTTC
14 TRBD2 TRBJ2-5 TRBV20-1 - CSASPAGVGETQYF TGCAGTGCCTCACCAGCGGGAGTCGGAGAGACCCAGTACTTC
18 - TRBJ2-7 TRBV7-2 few CASSLVQVFLAKGVEQYF TGTGCCAGCAGCTTAGTCCAGGTCTTTTTGGCGAAAGGGGTCGAGCAGTACTTC
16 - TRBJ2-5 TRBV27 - CASSRVGTRSQETQYF TGTGCCAGCAGTCGAGTGGGGACACGATCACAAGAGACCCAGTACTTC
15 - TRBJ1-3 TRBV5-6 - CASSLGPASGNTIYF TGTGCCAGCAGCTTAGGACCCGCCTCTGGAAACACCATATATTTT
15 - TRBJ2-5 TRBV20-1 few CSARVTESAGGTQYF TGCAGTGCTAGAGTTACGGAATCCGCCGGGGGGACCCAGTACTTC
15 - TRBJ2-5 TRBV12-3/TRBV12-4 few CACVAQGFPQETQYF TGTGCCTGCGTAGCCCAGGGTTTTCCTCAAGAGACCCAGTACTTC
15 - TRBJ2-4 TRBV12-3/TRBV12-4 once CASSSLQGSKNIQYF TGTGCCAGCAGTTCTCTCCAGGGGTCCAAAAACATTCAGTACTTC
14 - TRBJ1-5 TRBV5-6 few CASSLRYSNQPQHF TGTGCCAGCAGCCTGAGATATAGCAATCAGCCCCAGCATTTT
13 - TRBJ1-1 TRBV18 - CASSPKEGTEAFF TGTGCCAGCTCACCGAAGGAAGGGACAGAAGCTTTCTTT
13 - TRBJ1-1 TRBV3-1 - CASSHGEGAEAFF TGTGCCAGCAGCCACGGGGAGGGTGCTGAAGCTTTCTTT
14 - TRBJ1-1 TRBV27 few CASSLRGPGTEAFF TGTGCCAGCAGTTTACGGGGGCCGGGTACTGAAGCTTTCTTT
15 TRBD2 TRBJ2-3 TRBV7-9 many CASSLVLAGADTQYF TGTGCCAGCAGCTTAGTTTTAGCGGGAGCGGATACGCAGTATTTT